What follows is one T cell receptor (beta chain) and its context. The source of the sample is a study of cytomegalovirus exposure and HLA in healthy donors. CDR3 length equals 14 residues. From germline, CDR1 is LNHDA and CDR2 SQIVND (reference sequence). With 3 bases removed from V and 3 bases from J, the gap between germline ends came to 9 bases. Vbeta (60) and Jbeta (13) primers were used in the PCR. Some clones are missing from TCRdb's copy, which holds only in-frame ones; the method was immunoSEQ multiplex PCR. Reported are over 80,000 clones; the ten largest clones contain less than 7%. The chain couples TRBV19 to TRBJ1-3, with unresolved D. The sequencing input was PBMCs. The receptor comes from a girl under 18 in good health and CMV-seropositive. This CDR3 reads CASSISRNGNTIYF. The DNA for the CDR3 is TGTGCCAGTAGTATCTCCAGGAATGGAAACACCATATATTTT.